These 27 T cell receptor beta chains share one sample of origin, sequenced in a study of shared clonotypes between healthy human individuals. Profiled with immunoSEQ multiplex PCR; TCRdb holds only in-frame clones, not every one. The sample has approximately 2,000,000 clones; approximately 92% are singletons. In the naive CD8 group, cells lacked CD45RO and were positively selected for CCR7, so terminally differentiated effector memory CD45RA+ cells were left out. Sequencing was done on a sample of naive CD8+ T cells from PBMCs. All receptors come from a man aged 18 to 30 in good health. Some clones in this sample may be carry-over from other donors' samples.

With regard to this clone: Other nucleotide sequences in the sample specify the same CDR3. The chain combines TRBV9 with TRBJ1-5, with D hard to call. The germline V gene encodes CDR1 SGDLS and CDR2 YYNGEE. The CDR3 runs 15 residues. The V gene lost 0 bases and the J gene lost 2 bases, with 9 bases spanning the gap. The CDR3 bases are TGTGCCAGCAGCGTAGGCGGCGGGGGCAATCAGCCCCAGCATTTT. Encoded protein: CASSVGGGGNQPQHF.

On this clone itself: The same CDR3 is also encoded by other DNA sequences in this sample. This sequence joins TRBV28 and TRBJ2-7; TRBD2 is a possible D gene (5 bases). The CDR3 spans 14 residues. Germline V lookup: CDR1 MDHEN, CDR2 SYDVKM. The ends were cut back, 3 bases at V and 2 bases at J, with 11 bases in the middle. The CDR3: CASSFGRGPYEQYF. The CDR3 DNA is TGTGCCAGCAGTTTTGGGAGAGGGCCCTACGAGCAGTACTTC.

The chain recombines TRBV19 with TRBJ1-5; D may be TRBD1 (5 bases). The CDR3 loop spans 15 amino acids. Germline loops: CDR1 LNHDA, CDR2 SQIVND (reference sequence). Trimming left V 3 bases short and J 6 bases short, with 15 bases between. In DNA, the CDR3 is TGTGCCAGTAGTATGGGACTACTGTTCAGTCAGCCCCAGCATTTT. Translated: CASSMGLLFSQPQHF.

The CDR3 sequence is CASYQVGGELFF. In DNA, the CDR3 is TGTGCCAGCTACCAGGTTGGCGGGGAGCTGTTTTTT. The V gene is TRBV13, the J gene TRBJ2-2; D ambiguous. The CDR3 covers 12 residues. Germline loops: CDR1 PRHDT, CDR2 FYEKMQ (reference sequence). V was shortened by 8 bases and J by 7 bases, with 11 bases between the two germline ends.

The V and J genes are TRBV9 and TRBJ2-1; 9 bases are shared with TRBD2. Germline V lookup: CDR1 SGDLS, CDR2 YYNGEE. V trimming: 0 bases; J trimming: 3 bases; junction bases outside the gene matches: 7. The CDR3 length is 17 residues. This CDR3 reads CASSVGAGTSRYNEQFF. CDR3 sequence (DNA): TGTGCCAGCAGCGTAGGGGCTGGGACTAGCCGCTACAATGAGCAGTTCTTC.

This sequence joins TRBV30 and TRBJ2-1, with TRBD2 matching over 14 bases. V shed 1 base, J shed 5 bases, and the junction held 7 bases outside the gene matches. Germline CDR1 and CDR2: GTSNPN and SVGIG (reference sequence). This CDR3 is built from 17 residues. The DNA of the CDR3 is TGTGCCTGGAGTGAACCCGGGACTAGCGGGAGACACAATGAGCAGTTCTTC. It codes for CAWSEPGTSGRHNEQFF.

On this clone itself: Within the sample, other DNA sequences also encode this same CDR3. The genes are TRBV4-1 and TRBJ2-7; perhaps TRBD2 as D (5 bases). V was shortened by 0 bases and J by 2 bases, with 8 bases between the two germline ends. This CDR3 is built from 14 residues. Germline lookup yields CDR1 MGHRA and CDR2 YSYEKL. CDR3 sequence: CASSQDWETYEQYF. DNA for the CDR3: TGCGCCAGCAGCCAAGATTGGGAGACCTACGAGCAGTACTTC.

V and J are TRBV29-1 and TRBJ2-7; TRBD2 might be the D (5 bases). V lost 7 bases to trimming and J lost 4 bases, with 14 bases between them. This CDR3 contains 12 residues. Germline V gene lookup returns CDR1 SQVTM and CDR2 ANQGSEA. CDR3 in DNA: TGCAGCGGGATCGGGGATCAATACGAGCAGTACTTC. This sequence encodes CSGIGDQYEQYF.

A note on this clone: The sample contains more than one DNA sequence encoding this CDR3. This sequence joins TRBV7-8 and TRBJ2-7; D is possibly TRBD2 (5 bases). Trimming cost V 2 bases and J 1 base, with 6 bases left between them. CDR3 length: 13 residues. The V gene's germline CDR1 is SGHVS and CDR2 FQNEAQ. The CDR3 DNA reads TGTGCCAGCAGCTTACGGGATTCCTACGAGCAGTACTTC. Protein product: CASSLRDSYEQYF. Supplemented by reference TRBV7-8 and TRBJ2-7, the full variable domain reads GAGVSQSPRYKVAKRGQDVALRCDPISGHVSLFWYQQALGQGPEFLTYFQNEAQLDKSGLPSDRFFAERPEGSVSTLKIQRTQQEDSAVYLCASSLRDSYEQYFGPGTRLTVT.

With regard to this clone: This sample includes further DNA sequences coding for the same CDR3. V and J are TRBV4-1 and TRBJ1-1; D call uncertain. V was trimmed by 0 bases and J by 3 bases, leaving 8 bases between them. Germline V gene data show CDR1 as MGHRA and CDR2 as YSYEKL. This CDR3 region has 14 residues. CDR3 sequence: CASSQDLGYTEAFF. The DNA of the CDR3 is TGCGCCAGCAGCCAAGATTTGGGGTACACTGAAGCTTTCTTT.

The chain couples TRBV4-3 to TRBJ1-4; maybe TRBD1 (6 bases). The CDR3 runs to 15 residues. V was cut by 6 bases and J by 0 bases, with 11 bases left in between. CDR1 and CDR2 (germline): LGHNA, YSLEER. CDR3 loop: CASSRRDTTNEKLFF. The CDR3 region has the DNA TGCGCCAGCAGTCGCCGGGACACAACTAATGAAAAACTGTTTTTT.

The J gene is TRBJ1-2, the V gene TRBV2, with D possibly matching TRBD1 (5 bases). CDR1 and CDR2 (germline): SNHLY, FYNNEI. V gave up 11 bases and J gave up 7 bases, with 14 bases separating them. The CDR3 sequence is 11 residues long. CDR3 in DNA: TGTGCCGGGGCAAGAGGGGCTGGCTACACCTTC. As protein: CAGARGAGYTF.

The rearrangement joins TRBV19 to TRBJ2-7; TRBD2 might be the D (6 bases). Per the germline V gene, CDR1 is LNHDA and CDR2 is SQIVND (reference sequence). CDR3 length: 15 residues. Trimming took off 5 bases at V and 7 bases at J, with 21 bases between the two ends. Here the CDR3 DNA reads TGTGCCAGTAGTTTCGACCGGGACTCCCGCCGGGAGCAGTACTTC. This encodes CASSFDRDSRREQYF.

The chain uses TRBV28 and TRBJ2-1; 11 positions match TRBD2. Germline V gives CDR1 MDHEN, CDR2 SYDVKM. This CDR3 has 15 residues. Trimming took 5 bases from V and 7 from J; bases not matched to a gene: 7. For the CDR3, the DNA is TGTGCCAGCAGTATACTAGCGGGAGTTATGAATGAGCAGTTCTTC. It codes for CASSILAGVMNEQFF.

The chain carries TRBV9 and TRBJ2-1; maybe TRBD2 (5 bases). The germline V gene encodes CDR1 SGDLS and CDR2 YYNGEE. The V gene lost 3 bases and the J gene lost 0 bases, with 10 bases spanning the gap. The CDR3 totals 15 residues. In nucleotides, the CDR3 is TGTGCCAGCAGCGCAGACGGGGACTCCTACAATGAGCAGTTCTTC. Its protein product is CASSADGDSYNEQFF. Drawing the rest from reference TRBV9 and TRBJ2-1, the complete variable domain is DSGVTQTPKHLITATGQRVTLRCSPRSGDLSVYWYQQSLDQGLQFLIQYYNGEERAKGNILERFSAQQFPDLHSELNLSSLELGDSALYFCASSADGDSYNEQFFGPGTRLTVL.

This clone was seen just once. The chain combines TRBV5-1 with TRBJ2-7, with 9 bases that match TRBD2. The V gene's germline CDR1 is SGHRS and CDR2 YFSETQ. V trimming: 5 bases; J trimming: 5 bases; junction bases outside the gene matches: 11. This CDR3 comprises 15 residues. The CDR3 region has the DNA TGCGCCAGCAGGGCGGGGGGGATGGTTACCGACGAGCAGTACTTC. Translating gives CASRAGGMVTDEQYF.

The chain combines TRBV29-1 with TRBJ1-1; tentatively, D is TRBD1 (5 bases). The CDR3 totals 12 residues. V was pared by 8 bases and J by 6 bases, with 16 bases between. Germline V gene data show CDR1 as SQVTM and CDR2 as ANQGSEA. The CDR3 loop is CSSSGAGAEAFF. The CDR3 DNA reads TGCAGCTCTTCCGGGGCCGGGGCTGAAGCTTTCTTT.

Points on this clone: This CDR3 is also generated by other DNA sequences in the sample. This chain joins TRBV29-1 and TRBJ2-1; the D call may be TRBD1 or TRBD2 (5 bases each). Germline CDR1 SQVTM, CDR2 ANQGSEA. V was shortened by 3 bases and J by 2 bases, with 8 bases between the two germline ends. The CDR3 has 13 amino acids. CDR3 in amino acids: CSVDGTAYNEQFF. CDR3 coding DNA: TGCAGCGTTGACGGGACGGCCTACAATGAGCAGTTCTTC.

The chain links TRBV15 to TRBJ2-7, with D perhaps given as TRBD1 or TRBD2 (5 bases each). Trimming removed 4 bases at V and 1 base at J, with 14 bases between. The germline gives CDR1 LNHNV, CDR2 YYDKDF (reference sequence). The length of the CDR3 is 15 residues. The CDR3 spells CATSIRGPGSYEQYF. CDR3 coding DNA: TGTGCCACCAGCATTAGGGGACCGGGGTCCTACGAGCAGTACTTC.

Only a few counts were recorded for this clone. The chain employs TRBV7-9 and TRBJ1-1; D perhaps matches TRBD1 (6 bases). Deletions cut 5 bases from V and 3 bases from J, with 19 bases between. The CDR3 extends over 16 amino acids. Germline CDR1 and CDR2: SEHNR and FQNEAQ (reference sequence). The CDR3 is CASSQLGGGVYTEAFF. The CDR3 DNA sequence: TGTGCCAGCAGCCAGCTAGGGGGAGGAGTGTACACTGAAGCTTTCTTT. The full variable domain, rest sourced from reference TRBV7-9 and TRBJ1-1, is DTGVSQNPRHKITKRGQNVTFRCDPISEHNRLYWYRQTLGQGPEFLTYFQNEAQLEKSRLLSDRFSAERPKGSFSTLEIQRTEQGDSAMYLCASSQLGGGVYTEAFFGQGTRLTVV.

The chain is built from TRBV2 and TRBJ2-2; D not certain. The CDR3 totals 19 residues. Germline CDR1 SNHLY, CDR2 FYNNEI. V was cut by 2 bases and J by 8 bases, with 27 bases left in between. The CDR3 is CASSEKYMYRTPLTGELFF. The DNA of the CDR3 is TGTGCCAGCAGTGAAAAATACATGTACAGAACCCCTCTAACGGGGGAGCTGTTTTTT.

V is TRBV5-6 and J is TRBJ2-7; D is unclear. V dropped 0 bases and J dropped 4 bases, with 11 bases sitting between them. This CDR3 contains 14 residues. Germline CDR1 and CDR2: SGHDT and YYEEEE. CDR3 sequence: CASSLVVIGYEQYF. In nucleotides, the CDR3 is TGTGCCAGCAGCTTGGTAGTAATAGGTTACGAGCAGTACTTC.

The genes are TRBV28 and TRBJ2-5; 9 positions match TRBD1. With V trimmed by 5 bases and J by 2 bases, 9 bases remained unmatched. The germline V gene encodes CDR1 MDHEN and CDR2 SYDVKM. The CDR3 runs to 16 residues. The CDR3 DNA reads TGTGCCAGCAGTACGTGGACAGGGGCCGATCAAGAGACCCAGTACTTC. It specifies CASSTWTGADQETQYF. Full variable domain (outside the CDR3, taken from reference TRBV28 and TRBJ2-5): DVKVTQSSRYLVKRTGEKVFLECVQDMDHENMFWYRQDPGLGLRLIYFSYDVKMKEKGDIPEGYSVSREKKERFSLILESASTNQTSMYLCASSTWTGADQETQYFGPGTRLLVL.

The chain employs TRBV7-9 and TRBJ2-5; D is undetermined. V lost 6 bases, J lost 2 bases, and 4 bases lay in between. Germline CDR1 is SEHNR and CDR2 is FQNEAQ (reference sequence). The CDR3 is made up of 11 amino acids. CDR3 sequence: CASRSQETQYF. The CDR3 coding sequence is TGTGCCAGCAGGTCGCAAGAGACCCAGTACTTC.

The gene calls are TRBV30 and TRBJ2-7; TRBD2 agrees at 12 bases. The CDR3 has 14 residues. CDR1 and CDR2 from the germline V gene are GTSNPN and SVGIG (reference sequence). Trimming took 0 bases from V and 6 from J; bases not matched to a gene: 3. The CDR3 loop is CAWSVLLAGGEQYF. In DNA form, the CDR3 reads TGTGCCTGGAGTGTACTACTAGCGGGGGGCGAGCAGTACTTC.

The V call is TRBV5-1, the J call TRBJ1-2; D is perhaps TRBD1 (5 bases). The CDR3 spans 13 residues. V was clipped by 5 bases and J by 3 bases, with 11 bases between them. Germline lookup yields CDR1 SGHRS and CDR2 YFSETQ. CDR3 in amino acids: CASRGETDYGYTF. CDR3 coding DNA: TGCGCCAGCAGGGGGGAAACGGACTATGGCTACACCTTC.

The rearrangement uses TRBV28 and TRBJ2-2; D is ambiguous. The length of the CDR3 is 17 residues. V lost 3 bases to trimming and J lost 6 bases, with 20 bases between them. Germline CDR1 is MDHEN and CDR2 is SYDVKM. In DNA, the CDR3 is TGTGCCAGCAGTTTGCGAGTGAGCGCCACCCGGGCCGGGGAGCTGTTTTTT. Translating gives CASSLRVSATRAGELFF.